Listed below are T cell receptor beta chains from one sample, sequenced in a study of T cells after posttransplantation cyclophosphamide. The repertoire was sequenced with immunoSEQ multiplex PCR; TCRdb's copy has only in-frame clones and lacks some. There are roughly 41,000 clones in the sample, none observed a single time. The specimen was PBMCs. Receptors were obtained from a man aged 30 to 45 in good health and a related stem cell transplant donor. Each CDR3 is given with its conserved first and last residue. The D gene is left open where the match is weak. Expanded clones are given a class, and other clones once, few, many or no size at all.

CDR3aa,CDR3nt,v_gene,d_gene,j_gene,abundance
CASRPVQGSYEQYF,TGTGCCAGCAGACCGGTACAGGGGTCCTACGAGCAGTACTTC,TRBV6-1,TRBD1,TRBJ2-7,many
CATSDHVTGSYEQYF,TGTGCCACCAGTGACCACGTTACAGGGTCCTACGAGCAGTACTTC,TRBV24-1,-,TRBJ2-7,many
CASSLGLNRGHYEQYF,TGTGCCAGCAGCTTGGGATTGAACAGGGGGCACTACGAGCAGTACTTC,TRBV5-4,TRBD1,TRBJ2-7,many
CASRVGGRNTEAFF,TGCGCCAGCAGGGTAGGGGGACGGAACACTGAAGCTTTCTTT,TRBV5-1,-,TRBJ1-1,many
CASSSTGTHYEQYF,TGTGCCAGCAGCTCGACCGGGACTCACTACGAGCAGTACTTC,TRBV12-3/TRBV12-4,-,TRBJ2-7,few
CASSLPGGNTIYF,TGCGCCAGCAGCTTACCAGGAGGAAACACCATATATTTT,TRBV5-1,-,TRBJ1-3,many
CASSQETGGFNSPLHF,TGTGCCAGCAGCCAGGAAACAGGGGGCTTTAATTCACCCCTCCACTTT,TRBV5-6,TRBD1,TRBJ1-6,many
CASTQRGWASEAFF,TGTGCCAGCACCCAAAGAGGTTGGGCTTCTGAAGCTTTCTTT,TRBV7-3,-,TRBJ1-1,many
CASSQDRLFYEQYF,TGTGCCAGCAGCCAAGACAGATTATTCTACGAGCAGTACTTC,TRBV4-2,-,TRBJ2-7,many
CASSPTGGSRYEQYF,TGTGCCAGCAGTCCTACAGGGGGATCCCGTTACGAGCAGTACTTC,TRBV6-5,TRBD1,TRBJ2-7,-
CASSPLGDTNTEAFF,TGTGCCAGCTCACCACTTGGAGACACGAACACTGAAGCTTTCTTT,TRBV18,-,TRBJ1-1,many
CASSETLRDTEAFF,TGTGCCAGCAGTGAGACCCTGAGGGACACTGAAGCTTTCTTT,TRBV6-5,-,TRBJ1-1,many
CASSQDPSGGRLSSPLHF,TGTGCCAGCAGCCAAGATCCCTCCGGGGGGCGATTAAGTTCACCCCTCCACTTT,TRBV4-2,-,TRBJ1-6,few
CASSFKQGTAYEQYF,TGTGCCAGCAGTTTCAAACAGGGGACGGCCTACGAGCAGTACTTC,TRBV9,TRBD1,TRBJ2-7,few
CASSDPSGGSTGELFF,TGTGCCAGCAGTGACCCCAGCGGGGGGAGCACCGGGGAGCTGTTTTTT,TRBV2,TRBD2,TRBJ2-2,few
CASSVAPPGRGILNTEAFF,TGTGCCAGCAGCGTAGCCCCCCCGGGCAGGGGGATTTTGAACACTGAAGCTTTCTTT,TRBV9,TRBD1,TRBJ1-1,many
CASSPLAGVGDTQYF,TGTGCCAGCAGTCCATTAGCGGGGGTCGGGGATACGCAGTATTTT,TRBV27,TRBD2,TRBJ2-3,many
CASSVGPGVNTEAFF,TGTGCCAGCAGCGTAGGCCCAGGGGTTAACACTGAAGCTTTCTTT,TRBV9,-,TRBJ1-1,many
CASSQSGTGYGYTF,TGTGCCAGCTCACAATCCGGGACAGGCTATGGCTACACCTTC,TRBV18,TRBD1,TRBJ1-2,many
CASSSTGTGADGDF,TGTGCCAGCAGCTCAACCGGGACAGGGGCCGACGGAGACTTC,TRBV7-9,TRBD1,TRBJ1-2,many
CASTSCYRCNQPQHF,TGTGCCAGCACTTCCTGCTACAGGTGCAATCAGCCCCAGCATTTT,TRBV7-3,-,TRBJ1-5,many
CASSPSGQGYNEQFF,TGTGCCAGCAGTCCAAGCGGACAGGGGTACAATGAGCAGTTCTTC,TRBV12-3/TRBV12-4,TRBD1,TRBJ2-1,many
CASSSPTGGGSPLHF,TGTGCCAGCAGTTCTCCTACAGGGGGCGGTTCACCCCTCCACTTT,TRBV28,TRBD1,TRBJ1-6,-
CASSRSRLEDTGELFF,TGCGCCAGCAGCCGGTCCAGGCTCGAGGACACCGGGGAGCTGTTTTTT,TRBV5-1,-,TRBJ2-2,-
CASSWTRQGNTEAFF,TGCGCCAGCAGCTGGACCCGACAGGGTAACACTGAAGCTTTCTTT,TRBV5-1,TRBD1,TRBJ1-1,many
CASSVTTHTNTEAFF,TGTGCCAGCAGTGTGACTACCCACACGAACACTGAAGCTTTCTTT,TRBV25-1,-,TRBJ1-1,many
CASSIDRVGGYTF,TGTGCCAGCAGCATCGACAGGGTCGGCGGCTACACCTTC,TRBV12-3/TRBV12-4,TRBD1,TRBJ1-2,many
CAISDFGRSTNTEAFF,TGTGCCATCAGTGATTTTGGCAGGTCAACGAACACTGAAGCTTTCTTT,TRBV10-3,-,TRBJ1-1,many
CASSLDWGGGTDTQYF,TGTGCCAGCAGCTTAGATTGGGGGGGCGGCACAGATACGCAGTATTTT,TRBV11-2,-,TRBJ2-3,many
CASSLGQGNQPQHF,TGTGCCAGCAGTTTGGGACAGGGCAATCAGCCCCAGCATTTT,TRBV28,TRBD1,TRBJ1-5,many
CASSSPPGVKNSPLHF,TGTGCCAGCAGCTCCCCCCCCGGGGTAAAAAATTCACCCCTCCACTTT,TRBV11-2,-,TRBJ1-6,many
CASSEGDFHTGELFF,TGTGCCAGCAGTGAAGGGGACTTCCACACCGGGGAGCTGTTTTTT,TRBV6-1,-,TRBJ2-2,many
CASSVGQIRTDTQYF,TGCGCCAGCAGCGTGGGACAGATCCGCACAGATACGCAGTATTTT,TRBV5-1,TRBD1,TRBJ2-3,many
CASSQDYSPDTQYF,TGCGCCAGCAGCCAAGATTATAGCCCAGATACGCAGTATTTT,TRBV4-1,-,TRBJ2-3,many
CASSLAGPGEGNTIYF,TGTGCCAGCAGCTTGGCAGGCCCAGGGGAAGGAAACACCATATATTTT,TRBV5-4,-,TRBJ1-3,many
CASSTGTGRTYNSPLHF,TGTGCCAGCAGCACCGGGACAGGGAGAACCTATAATTCACCCCTCCACTTT,TRBV5-6,TRBD1,TRBJ1-6,many
CASSTSPENEKLFF,TGTGCCAGTAGTACTAGCCCGGAGAATGAAAAACTGTTTTTT,TRBV19,-,TRBJ1-4,many
CASSATSGGQETQYF,TGTGCCAGCAGCGCAACTAGCGGGGGGCAAGAGACCCAGTACTTC,TRBV5-4,TRBD2,TRBJ2-5,many
CSVGETVPINYGYTF,TGCAGCGTTGGGGAGACAGTTCCGATTAACTATGGCTACACCTTC,TRBV29-1,-,TRBJ1-2,-
CASSLGGVDIGELFF,TGTGCCAGCAGCTTAGGGGGGGTTGATATCGGGGAGCTGTTTTTT,TRBV7-2,-,TRBJ2-2,many
CASSSSGGASDTQYF,TGCGCCAGCAGCAGTAGCGGGGGGGCGTCAGATACGCAGTATTTT,TRBV5-1,TRBD2,TRBJ2-3,many